The 14 T cell receptor beta chains reported below all come from one sample, sequenced in a study of T cell repertoires in cytomegalovirus infection. TCRdb reanalysed the reads using MiXCR and keeps one entry per CDR3 protein. The sample carries 150,000 to 160,000 distinct CDR3 sequences, 20% to 25% recorded once. Sequencing was done on a sample of PBMCs. The receptors derive from a human donor in good health (CMV status not recorded). Some clones in this sample may be carry-over from other donors' samples.

In its sample, this clonotype was seen many times. V and J are TRBV7-9 and TRBJ2-1; 7 nucleotides line up with TRBD2. CDR3 size: 14 residues. After removal of 8 bases from V and 4 bases from J, the junction contained 8 bases not matched to a gene. Germline V gives CDR1 SEHNR, CDR2 FQNEAQ (reference sequence). CDR3: CASLGEGRYNEQFF. CDR3 coding DNA: TGTGCCAGCCTCGGGGAGGGAAGGTACAATGAGCAGTTCTTC.

The sample holds a few counts of this clonotype. The V gene is TRBV20-1, the J gene TRBJ2-4; 8 positions agree with TRBD1. With 1 base clipped from V and 7 bases from J, the junction kept 6 bases outside the gene matches. The germline V gene encodes CDR1 DFQATT and CDR2 SNEGSKA (reference sequence). The CDR3 covers 14 residues. In DNA form, the CDR3 reads TGCAGTGCTAGAGGGGAGACAGGGGTGAACATTCAGTACTTC. Amino acid sequence: CSARGETGVNIQYF.

Details on this clonotype: This clone may be a read error of a much larger clone one base away. This chain connects TRBV7-6 to TRBJ2-5; D is possibly TRBD1 or TRBD2 (5 bases each). The CDR3 has 15 amino acids. Germline CDR1 reads SGHVS; CDR2 reads FNYEAQ. CDR3 nucleotides: TGTGCTAGCAGCCGGGAAAGGGGTTCCCAAGAGACCCAGTACTTC. Amino acids: CASSRERGSQETQYF. Supplemented by reference TRBV7-6 and TRBJ2-5, the full variable domain reads GAGVSQSPRYKVTKRGQDVALRCDPISGHVSLYWYRQALGQGPEFLTYFNYEAQQDKSGLPNDRFSAERPEGSISTLTIQRTEQRDSAMYRCASSRERGSQETQYFGPGTRLLVL.

The table lists this clonotype with a few counts. The rearrangement uses TRBV20-1 and TRBJ2-7; no clear D gene. The germline CDR1 and CDR2 sequences are DFQATT and SNEGSKA (reference sequence). Trimming left V 2 bases short and J 4 bases short, with 9 bases between. The CDR3 runs to 12 residues. CDR3 sequence reads: CSARTPLYEQYF. CDR3 bases: TGCAGTGCTAGAACCCCTCTTTACGAGCAGTACTTC.

The chain uses TRBV20-1 and TRBJ2-1; the match to TRBD2 covers 11 bases. CDR1 DFQATT and CDR2 SNEGSKA come from the germline V gene (reference sequence). Trimming cost V 5 bases and J 5 bases; bases outside gene matches: 5. The CDR3 has 14 amino acids. The CDR3 sequence is CSASLAGGHNEQFF. DNA of the CDR3: TGCAGTGCTTCCCTAGCGGGGGGCCACAATGAGCAGTTCTTC.

This clonotype has more than one count but fewer than ten. J is TRBJ2-5 and V is TRBV5-1; possibly TRBD2 for D (7 bases). This CDR3 region has 17 residues. The V end lost 3 bases, the J end lost 5 bases, and 23 bases lay between the germline ends. Germline CDR1 is SGHRS and CDR2 is YFSETQ. CDR3 loop: CASSSPGRGAPRETQYF. In DNA, the CDR3 is TGCGCCAGCAGCTCGCCGGGACGGGGGGCTCCAAGGGAGACCCAGTACTTC. The entire variable domain, with the rest obtained from reference TRBV5-1 and TRBJ2-5, is as follows: KAGVTQTPRYLIKTRGQQVTLSCSPISGHRSVSWYQQTPGQGLQFLFEYFSETQRNKGNFPGRFSGRQFSNSRSEMNVSTLELGDSALYLCASSSPGRGAPRETQYFGPGTRLLVL.

This clonotype was seen ten or more times. The chain combines TRBV7-2 with TRBJ2-1; D gene uncertain. Looked up from germline, CDR1 is SGHTA and CDR2 is FQGNSA. The CDR3 has 15 residues. Trimming removed 6 bases at V and 0 bases at J, with 12 bases between. CDR3 sequence: CASSPQRSSYNEQFF. DNA of the CDR3: TGTGCCAGCAGTCCACAAAGGAGCTCCTACAATGAGCAGTTCTTC.

This clonotype appeared a few times. This chain joins TRBV10-2 and TRBJ1-6, with D possibly being TRBD1 (6 bases). V dropped 2 bases and J dropped 9 bases, with 11 bases sitting between them. This CDR3 spans 14 amino acids. The germline V gene has CDR1 WSHSY and CDR2 SAAADI. CDR3 protein: CASSEGGRGSPLHF. CDR3 nucleotides: TGCGCCAGCAGTGAGGGGGGCCGCGGTTCACCCCTCCACTTT.

This clonotype has just a few counts. The chain carries TRBV6-2 or TRBV6-3 and TRBJ2-5; TRBD2 matches 11 bases. Losses at the gene ends were 8 bases for V and 0 bases for J; bases not matched to a gene: 5. This CDR3 region has 15 residues. Germline-derived CDR1 and CDR2 are MNHEY and SVGEGT. The CDR3 region has the DNA TGTGCCAGCTTGGGACTAGCGGATTACCAAGAGACCCAGTACTTC. Protein product: CASLGLADYQETQYF.

The V and J genes are TRBV23-1 and TRBJ2-7, with D possibly matching TRBD1 (6 bases). TRBV23-1 is assigned to the ORF class and has an uncertain function. Trimming cost V 7 bases and J 5 bases, with 15 bases left between them. The CDR3 is 13 residues long. Here the CDR3 DNA reads TGCGCCAGCAAGCATGGGGGCGAGGACGAGCAGTACTTC. Its protein product is CASKHGGEDEQYF.

A remark on this clonotype: One end of the junction is discordant with germline, which a read error may explain. V and J are TRBV6-2 or TRBV6-3 and TRBJ2-4, with 7 bases matching TRBD2. The germline gives CDR1 MNHEY, CDR2 SVGEGT. This CDR3 is built from 14 residues. In DNA form, the CDR3 reads TGTGGCAGCAGTGCCCTGGGAGGGGCGGACATTCAGTACTTC. Translated, it gives CGSSALGGADIQYF.

This clonotype occurred a few times. V and J are TRBV6-2 or TRBV6-3 and TRBJ2-1, with 10 bases lining up with TRBD2. The CDR3 has 15 amino acids. The junction had 5 bases not matched to a gene; V was cut back by 6 bases and J by 3 bases. The germline CDR1 and CDR2 sequences are MNHEY and SVGEGT. As DNA, the CDR3 is TGTGCCAGCAGACTGGCTAGCGGGGGCTACAATGAGCAGTTCTTC. It codes for CASRLASGGYNEQFF.

This chain links TRBV27 with TRBJ2-7; D might be TRBD1 (6 bases). Trimming pared 8 bases from V and 3 bases from J, leaving 11 bases between. This CDR3 is 12 amino acids long. Germline V CDR1 and CDR2: MNHEY, SMNVEV (reference sequence). Written as DNA, the CDR3 is TGTGCCAGCGGCCTAGGGGGCTACGAGCAGTACTTC. Encoded protein: CASGLGGYEQYF.

This chain uses TRBV20-1 with TRBJ2-5; 16 bases map to TRBD2. CDR1 DFQATT and CDR2 SNEGSKA come from the germline V gene (reference sequence). V dropped 6 bases and J dropped 1; count of bases not matched to a gene: 8. The CDR3 runs to 17 residues. The CDR3 region has the DNA TGCAGTGCCCGGGGACTAGCGGGAGGGTACGGCCAAGAGACCCAGTACTTC. Translating gives CSARGLAGGYGQETQYF.